Each of the 27 T cell receptor beta chains below was sequenced from the same sample in a study of T cells in Graves' hyperthyroidism and ophthalmopathy. There were TCR beta CDR3 regions amplified from RNA transcripts. The primer set for the first-round RT-PCR of the TCR CDR3 was HTBI. TCRdb ran MiXCR on the multiplex PCR reads and lists one entry per CDR3 protein. The data contain over 350,000 distinct CDR3 sequences, about 14% of them singletons. Sequencing was done on a sample of blood. The receptor set was obtained from a man aged 45-60 years with Graves' ophthalmopathy.

This clonotype was recorded many times. V and J are TRBV28 and TRBJ1-3; D is unresolved. Trimming removed 4 bases from V and 3 bases from J, with 4 bases in between. CDR1 MDHEN and CDR2 SYDVKM come from the germline V gene. The CDR3 totals 12 residues. CDR3 bases: TGTGCCAGCAGTTCGAATGGAAACACCATATATTTT. Residues: CASSSNGNTIYF. Full variable domain (rest looked up from reference TRBV28 and TRBJ1-3): DVKVTQSSRYLVKRTGEKVFLECVQDMDHENMFWYRQDPGLGLRLIYFSYDVKMKEKGDIPEGYSVSREKKERFSLILESASTNQTSMYLCASSSNGNTIYFGEGSWLTVV.

This clonotype was detected ten times or more. The chain has TRBV20-1 and TRBJ2-5, with 10 nucleotides matching TRBD2. The length of the CDR3 is 13 residues. V gave up 7 bases and J gave up 5 bases; unmatched junction bases: 7. Germline CDR1 reads DFQATT; CDR2 reads SNEGSKA (reference sequence). Written as DNA, the CDR3 is TGCAGTGGTTGGCTAGCGGGAGTGGAGACCCAGTACTTC. This sequence encodes CSGWLAGVETQYF.

This clonotype was observed a handful of times. V is TRBV14 and J is TRBJ1-1; 7 positions match TRBD1. The CDR3 covers 15 residues. Germline trimming cut 4 bases from V and 4 bases from J; bases unmatched to any gene: 9. Germline V lookup: CDR1 SGHDN, CDR2 FVKESK. The CDR3, as DNA: TGTGCCAGCAGCCGCCGGACAGGTTGGGGCACTGAAGCTTTCTTT. Protein product: CASSRRTGWGTEAFF.

Ten or more counts support this clonotype. The CDR3 coding sequence is TGTGCCAGCAGTCCAGGGACTGAAAAACTGTTTTTT. It specifies CASSPGTEKLFF. This chain uses TRBV12-3 or TRBV12-4 with TRBJ1-4; possibly TRBD1 for D (5 bases). The CDR3 runs 12 residues. Deletions cut 5 bases from V and 7 bases from J, with 8 bases between.

In the case of this clonotype: Likely a read error: the CDR3 ends without its conserved phenylalanine or tryptophan. The chain has TRBV18 and TRBJ1-1; tentatively, D is TRBD1 (5 bases). Germline assignment: CDR1 KGHSH and CDR2 LQKENI. Trimming removed 1 base from V and 3 bases from J, with 15 bases in between. CDR3 length: 16 residues. The CDR3 protein is CASSPRQKWGDTEAFL. CDR3 nucleotides: TGTGCCAGCTCACCACGACAGAAGTGGGGGGACACTGAAGCTTTCCTT.

At least ten counts were recorded for this clonotype. J is TRBJ1-1 and V is TRBV4-1; TRBD1 might be the D (6 bases). CDR1 MGHRA and CDR2 YSYEKL come from the germline V gene. Trimming left V 4 bases short and J 10 bases short, with 16 bases between. The CDR3 sequence is 13 residues long. The CDR3 bases are TGCGCCAGCAGCCGCCCCGACAGGAAGGGAGCTTTCTTT. Amino acids: CASSRPDRKGAFF.

The count of this clonotype is one. The chain couples TRBV7-2 to TRBJ2-1; 7 bases line up with TRBD2. CDR3 size: 14 residues. Germline CDR1 and CDR2: SGHTA and FQGNSA. V shed 6 bases, J shed 9 bases, and the junction held 11 bases outside the gene matches. CDR3 nucleotides: TGTGCCAGCAGACTCAGAAGCGGGAATACTGAGCAGTTCTTC. Encoded protein: CASRLRSGNTEQFF.

This clonotype has more than one count but fewer than ten. The rearrangement links TRBV7-2 to TRBJ2-1; D is ambiguous. The CDR3 length is 15 residues. From germline, CDR1 is SGHTA and CDR2 FQGNSA. Deletions cut 9 bases from V and 6 bases from J, with 21 bases between. The DNA of the CDR3 is TGTGCCAGTAGTCCAAGTGGCTGGTACGGCAATGAGCAGTTCTTC. It encodes CASSPSGWYGNEQFF. The full variable domain, completed using reference TRBV7-2 and TRBJ2-1, is GAGVSQSPSNKVTEKGKDVELRCDPISGHTALYWYRQSLGQGLEFLIYFQGNSAPDKSGLPSDRFSAERTGGSVSTLTIQRTQQEDSAVYLCASSPSGWYGNEQFFGPGTRLTVL.

The V gene is TRBV25-1, the J gene TRBJ2-3; D is possibly TRBD2 (5 bases). CDR3 size: 16 residues. V was trimmed by 7 bases and J by 2 bases, leaving 19 bases between them. Germline V gene data show CDR1 as MGHDK and CDR2 as SYGVNS. CDR3 in amino acids: CASKASAGPYTDTQYF. For the CDR3, the DNA is TGTGCCAGCAAGGCCTCGGCGGGTCCCTACACAGATACGCAGTATTTT.

This chain uses TRBV12-3 or TRBV12-4 with TRBJ1-5; unclear D gene. Trimming stripped 6 bases from V and 5 bases from J, with 14 bases between. CDR3 length: 14 amino acids. Here the CDR3 DNA reads TGTGCCAGCAGGGCTCGACAAAATCATCAGCCCCAGCATTTT. Translation: CASRARQNHQPQHF.

This clonotype has ten or more counts. J is TRBJ2-7 and V is TRBV2; 7 nucleotides agree with TRBD2. The J segment lost 3 bases and the V segment lost 10 bases, leaving 12 bases of the junction unmatched. CDR1 SNHLY and CDR2 FYNNEI come from the germline V gene. CDR3 length: 14 residues. CDR3 sequence reads: CAIGWEGRRYEQYF. In DNA form, the CDR3 reads TGTGCCATTGGGTGGGAGGGCCGTCGCTACGAGCAGTACTTC. Looking up the rest from reference TRBV2 and TRBJ2-7 gives the full variable domain: EPEVTQTPSHQVTQMGQEVILRCVPISNHLYFYWYRQILGQKVEFLVSFYNNEISEKSEIFDDQFSVERPDGSNFTLKIRSTKLEDSAMYFCAIGWEGRRYEQYFGPGTRLTVT.

Many counts were recorded for this clonotype. This chain connects TRBV3-1 to TRBJ2-7; the match to TRBD2 covers 8 bases. The CDR3 length is 14 residues. With V trimmed by 4 bases and J by 2 bases, 4 bases remained unmatched. Germline V gene data show CDR1 as LGHDT and CDR2 as YNNKEL (reference sequence). CDR3 amino acids: CASSPTSGPYEQYF. DNA of the CDR3: TGTGCCAGCAGCCCAACTAGCGGCCCCTACGAGCAGTACTTC.

This rearrangement joins TRBV20-1 to TRBJ2-7; unclear D gene. V lost 4 bases to trimming and J lost 2 bases, with 6 bases between them. Germline V gene sequence: CDR1 DFQATT, CDR2 SNEGSKA (reference sequence). The CDR3 has 11 residues. The DNA for the CDR3 is TGCAGTGCTAAAGGAGCCTACGAGCAGTACTTC. This codes for CSAKGAYEQYF.

This chain uses TRBV19 with TRBJ1-1; D may be TRBD1 (6 bases). This CDR3 spans 13 amino acids. Germline CDR1 LNHDA, CDR2 SQIVND (reference sequence). V gave up 5 bases and J gave up 13 bases, with 20 bases separating them. CDR3 in amino acids: CASSGGTREKLFF. CDR3 sequence (DNA): TGTGCCAGTAGTGGGGGGACACGAGAAAAGCTTTTCTTT.

This clonotype has just a few counts. This chain connects TRBV7-8 to TRBJ2-1; D remains unclear. The CDR3 length is 13 residues. The V end lost 5 bases, the J end lost 5 bases, and 10 bases lay between the germline ends. Germline V gene sequence: CDR1 SGHVS, CDR2 FQNEAQ. As DNA, the CDR3 is TGTGCCAGCAGCCTGGCGCCCGACAATGAGCAGTTCTTC. It is translated as CASSLAPDNEQFF.

V usage is TRBV2 and J usage is TRBJ2-4; D may be TRBD2 (7 bases). Germline V gene lookup returns CDR1 SNHLY and CDR2 FYNNEI. V was pared by 7 bases and J by 8 bases, with 24 bases between. The CDR3 loop spans 16 amino acids. The chain's CDR3 is CASMGGGPARPYIQYF. The CDR3 DNA is TGTGCCAGCATGGGGGGGGGGCCAGCCCGCCCGTACATTCAGTACTTC.

This clonotype was recorded at least ten times. The rearrangement uses TRBV3-1 and TRBJ2-1; 9 positions match TRBD2. CDR3 length equals 16 residues. CDR1 is LGHDT and CDR2 is YNNKEL in the germline V gene (reference sequence). V lost 1 base and J lost 6; bases outside the gene matches: 7. CDR3 DNA sequence: TGTGCCAGCAGCCAAGTATTTGCGGGAGGGGGCAATGAGCAGTTCTTC. This sequence encodes CASSQVFAGGGNEQFF.

The rearrangement links TRBV30 to TRBJ1-5; weak D call: TRBD1 (5 bases). Germline V gives CDR1 GTSNPN, CDR2 SVGIG (reference sequence). Trimming removed 0 bases at V and 3 bases at J, with 15 bases between. The CDR3 consists of 16 residues. The CDR3 nucleotides are TGTGCCTGGAGTGTTGGGGGGGGAACCCACAATCAGCCCCAGCATTTT. Translated: CAWSVGGGTHNQPQHF.

The sample holds a few counts of this clonotype. The chain uses TRBV5-6 and TRBJ1-2; a possible D gene is TRBD1 (6 bases). Trimming pared 1 base from V and 8 bases from J, leaving 18 bases between. There are 15 residues in the CDR3. Germline CDR1 reads SGHDT; CDR2 reads YYEEEE. CDR3 DNA: TGTGCCAGCAGCTTGCGGACAGTAGGAAAAGAAGGCTACACCTTC. Encoded protein: CASSLRTVGKEGYTF.

About this clonotype: With a much larger clone just one base away, this may be a read error. The V call is TRBV2, the J call TRBJ2-7, with D perhaps matching TRBD1 (6 bases). This CDR3 is 15 amino acids long. Germline CDR1 reads SNHLY; CDR2 reads FYNNEI. This chain's CDR3 is CASRGPTGPSHEQYF. CDR3 nucleotides: TGTGCCAGCAGGGGACCTACAGGGCCCTCCCACGAGCAGTACTTC.

In its sample, this clonotype was seen many times. The rearrangement uses TRBV20-1 and TRBJ1-2; no definite D call. There are 11 residues in the CDR3. V was cut by 6 bases and J by 4 bases, with 9 bases left in between. The germline CDR1 and CDR2 sequences are DFQATT and SNEGSKA (reference sequence). CDR3 amino acids: CSAQDGYGYTF. The CDR3 bases are TGCAGTGCCCAGGATGGCTATGGCTACACCTTC.

This clonotype was detected ten times or more. The chain has TRBV7-8 and TRBJ2-7, with D possibly being TRBD2 (6 bases). Trimming stripped 4 bases from V and 3 bases from J, with 25 bases between. This CDR3 is built from 18 residues. Germline CDR1 and CDR2: SGHVS and FQNEAQ. CDR3: CASSSLIDPGLALYEQYF. DNA for the CDR3: TGTGCCAGCAGCTCGTTGATCGACCCGGGGCTAGCGCTCTACGAGCAGTACTTC.

In its sample, this clonotype was seen many times. This sequence joins TRBV28 and TRBJ1-2, with D unresolved. The CDR3 is 14 residues long. Germline V gene data show CDR1 as MDHEN and CDR2 as SYDVKM. V lost 7 bases, J lost 4 bases, and 16 bases lay in between. The CDR3 nucleotides read TGTGCCAGCACCTCACCCAGCCATGCCTATGGCTACACCTTC. Translating gives CASTSPSHAYGYTF.

This clonotype was recorded a few times. A read error may produce the germline difference seen at one junction end. This chain connects TRBV15 to TRBJ2-7; 8 nucleotides match TRBD1. The CDR3 is made up of 13 amino acids. Germline V CDR1 and CDR2: LNHNV, YYDKDF (reference sequence). As DNA, the CDR3 is TGTGCCACCAGCGGAGACAGGGGCTACGAGCAGTACTTC. Translated, it gives CATSGDRGYEQYF.

This clonotype appeared many times. The rearrangement joins TRBV9 to TRBJ2-5, with D possibly being TRBD1 or TRBD2 (5 bases each). In germline, CDR1 is SGDLS, CDR2 YYNGEE. The CDR3 totals 14 residues. The V gene lost 0 bases and the J gene lost 5 bases, with 11 bases spanning the gap. CDR3 nucleotides: TGTGCCAGCAGCGTAGTCGGGGCAGGGGAGACCCAGTACTTC. Its protein is CASSVVGAGETQYF.

The CDR3 coding sequence is TGTGCCACCAGCTCGCCTAGGGTGGGATTCACCGGGGAGCTGTTTTTT. Its translation is CATSSPRVGFTGELFF. The chain joins TRBV15 to TRBJ2-2; D not resolved. The V and J ends lost 5 bases and 4 bases respectively, with 17 bases between them. The V gene's germline CDR1 is LNHNV and CDR2 YYDKDF (reference sequence). The CDR3 extends over 16 amino acids.

V is TRBV6-6 and J is TRBJ2-7, with 10 bases that match TRBD2. This CDR3 comprises 17 residues. Germline assignment: CDR1 MNHNY and CDR2 SVGAGI (reference sequence). Unmatched junction bases numbered 10, after V lost 2 bases and J lost 3 bases. The CDR3 here is CASSYPRLAGVFYEQYF. CDR3 nucleotides: TGTGCCAGCAGTTACCCCCGTCTAGCGGGAGTCTTCTACGAGCAGTACTTC.